Listed here is a single T cell receptor beta chain. The record originates from a study of blood T cell repertoires in COVID-19. Turning to the study itself: The study drew acute and convalescent COVID-19 samples from the United States, Italy and Spain. Sources were T cells, B-cell-depleted T cells, or PBMCs; the material itself was cDNA or gDNA.

As originally analysed: Using reference gene primer amplification, nucleated cell counts were estimated. Produced via immunoSEQ multiplex PCR; TCRdb's table is partial and in-frame only. D and trimming were read from the DNA, whereas the V and J calls and clone size are those reported in that table. The table lists about 140,000 clones, over 80% of them singletons, with about 1.6% in the top ten. Germline V CDR1 and CDR2: SEHNR, FQNEAQ (reference sequence). The CDR3 extends over 14 amino acids. Trimming stripped 5 bases from V and 2 bases from J, with 13 bases between. The genes are TRBV7-9 and TRBJ2-7; D is undetermined. The sample comprised peripheral blood. This receptor was obtained from a human donor in a cohort sampled during active COVID-19. The DNA of the CDR3 is TGTGCCAGCAGCCGGTATGGTGTTACCTACGAGCAGTACTTC. This translates into CASSRYGVTYEQYF.